The 5 T cell receptor beta chains given below trace back to one sample, sequenced in a study of Ad26.COV2.S vaccination and SARS-CoV-2 variants. The treatment is: 15 to 20 received Ad26.COV2.S at low or high dose, single or two shots; 5 received placebo; per-sample allocation not given. Sampling took place 63 days after the first vaccine or placebo injection. Profiling relied on immunoSEQ multiplex PCR, and the TCRdb table lists in-frame clones only, not all of them. The sample consists of more than 350,000 clones, over 75% of them appearing once. Source: peripheral blood, taken in a trial of Ad26.COV2.S vaccine versus placebo. These receptors came from a person between 18 and 65 years old who received the Ad26.COV2.S COVID-19 vaccine or a placebo.

The V and J genes are TRBV28 and TRBJ1-5, with D tentatively TRBD1 (5 bases). Germline CDR1 reads MDHEN; CDR2 reads SYDVKM. V lost 0 bases and J 6 bases, leaving 12 bases between the germline ends. The CDR3 loop spans 15 amino acids. CDR3 protein: CASSLWQLGGQPQHF. In DNA, the CDR3 is TGTGCCAGCAGTTTATGGCAGCTCGGGGGTCAGCCCCAGCATTTT.

This chain links TRBV6-5 with TRBJ2-5; D is undetermined. The V gene lost 11 bases and the J gene lost 3 bases, with 10 bases spanning the gap. The germline CDR1 and CDR2 sequences are MNHEY and SVGAGI. The CDR3 contains 11 residues. Here the CDR3 DNA reads TGTGCCCCCAATAGGGAAGAGACCCAGTACTTC. Residues: CAPNREETQYF.

The rearrangement uses TRBV18 and TRBJ1-3; D ambiguous. The germline gives CDR1 KGHSH, CDR2 LQKENI. V dropped 8 bases and J dropped 2 bases, with 22 bases sitting between them. There are 17 residues in the CDR3. CDR3 amino acids: CASAAGLDRAAGNTIYF. CDR3 DNA sequence: TGTGCCAGCGCCGCCGGGCTCGATCGCGCTGCTGGAAACACCATATATTTT.

The chain links TRBV30 to TRBJ1-3, with 9 bases lining up with TRBD1. The CDR3 has 16 residues. From germline, CDR1 is GTSNPN and CDR2 SVGIG (reference sequence). V lost 4 bases and J lost 3; bases outside the gene matches: 10. For the CDR3, the DNA is TGTGCCTGGAACTCCGGGACAGGGCGAAGTGGAAACACCATATATTTT. Protein sequence: CAWNSGTGRSGNTIYF. Complete variable domain (other parts from reference TRBV30 and TRBJ1-3): SQTIHQWPATLVQPVGSPLSLECTVEGTSNPNLYWYRQAAGRGLQLLFYSVGIGQISSEVPQNLSASRPQDRQFILSSKKLLLSDSGFYLCAWNSGTGRSGNTIYFGEGSWLTVV.

The CDR3 spells CASSLLGTEAFF. CDR3 nucleotide sequence: TGTGCCAGCAGCCTGCTGGGCACTGAAGCTTTCTTT. The V call is TRBV5-5, the J call TRBJ1-1; D is unclear. CDR1 is SGHKS and CDR2 is YYEKEE in the germline V gene (reference sequence). V was pared by 4 bases and J by 4 bases, with 8 bases between. The CDR3 extends over 12 amino acids. Looking up the rest from reference TRBV5-5 and TRBJ1-1 gives the full variable domain: DAGVTQSPTHLIKTRGQQVTLRCSPISGHKSVSWYQQVLGQGPQFIFQYYEKEERGRGNFPDRFSARQFPNYSSELNVNALLLGDSALYLCASSLLGTEAFFGQGTRLTVV.